Listed below are T cell receptor beta chains from one sample, sequenced in a study of CD8 T cells in Susac syndrome. A single record per CDR3 protein comes from TCRdb applying MiXCR to the immunoSEQ multiplex PCR reads. The sample lists more than 250,000 distinct CDR3 sequences, approximately 90% occurring once. The specimen was CD4+ T cells from PBMCs. The origin of the receptors is a human donor with multiple sclerosis. The CDR3 runs from the conserved cysteine through the conserved F or W. The D gene is left open where the match is weak. Clone size, where shown, is once, few, many, or a class for clones that have expanded.

v_gene	abundance	j_gene	d_gene	CDR3nt	CDR3aa
TRBV20-1	NA	TRBJ2-1	TRBD2	TGCAGTGCTAGCTCCGGGGTAGCGGGAGTTAATGAGCAGTTCTTC	CSASSGVAGVNEQFF
TRBV20-1	NA	TRBJ1-1	NA	TGCAGTGGTACGGTCGAGAACACTGAAGCTTTCTTT	CSGTVENTEAFF
TRBV19	NA	TRBJ1-5	NA	TGTGCCAGTAGTACTCAGGCTAAGGATCAGCCCCAGCATTTT	CASSTQAKDQPQHF
TRBV12-3/TRBV12-4	NA	TRBJ1-2	NA	TGTGCCAGCAGTTTTGGCGCAGCAATTACTAACTATGGCTACACCTTC	CASSFGAAITNYGYTF
TRBV25-1	NA	TRBJ2-3	TRBD1	TGTGCCAGCAGTGAATTCTCAACAGGGGGAGGAACAGATACGCAGTATTTT	CASSEFSTGGGTDTQYF
TRBV10-3	NA	TRBJ2-5	NA	TGTGCCACCCGAGGAGGGGCCCAAGAGACCCAGTACTTC	CATRGGAQETQYF
TRBV12-3/TRBV12-4	NA	TRBJ2-2	NA	TGTGCCAGCAGCCTTCTCCGAACAGGGTCCAAGATCACCGGGGAGCTGTTTTTT	CASSLLRTGSKITGELFF
TRBV6-4	NA	TRBJ2-2	NA	TGTGCCAGCAGTGACTCTCCCTACACCGGGGAGCTGTTTTTT	CASSDSPYTGELFF
TRBV27	NA	TRBJ2-6	NA	TGTGCCAGCAGTTTTGCGCTCTCTGGGGCCAACGTCCTGACTTTC	CASSFALSGANVLTF
TRBV4-3	NA	TRBJ2-7	TRBD1	TGCGCCAGCAGCCTCCTTGGACAGGTCCGACCCTACGAGCAGTACTTC	CASSLLGQVRPYEQYF
TRBV4-2	once	TRBJ1-2	TRBD1	TGTGCCAGCAGCCAAGAGGAGGGGGCGAAAGTTGGCTACACCTTC	CASSQEEGAKVGYTF
TRBV7-9	NA	TRBJ2-1	NA	TGTGCCAGCAGCTTAAATAGCATGGGTGAGCAGTTCTTC	CASSLNSMGEQFF
TRBV5-1	once	TRBJ1-1	NA	TGCGCCAGCAGAGAAAACAGGGACGCTTTCTTT	CASRENRDAFF
TRBV2	NA	TRBJ2-5	NA	TGTGCCAGCAGTGAAGAACAGGGAGGCGGAGAGACCCAGTACTTC	CASSEEQGGGETQYF
TRBV7-9	NA	TRBJ2-7	NA	TGTGCCAGCAGCTTAGCGCGGTACAGCTCCTACGAGCAGTACTTC	CASSLARYSSYEQYF
TRBV7-9	NA	TRBJ2-7	NA	TGTGCCAGCAGCGCCGGCGGCGAGCAGTACTTC	CASSAGGEQYF
TRBV6-5	NA	TRBJ2-3	TRBD1	TGTGCCAGCAGTTACATGGGACAGGGACGCACAGATACGCAGTATTTT	CASSYMGQGRTDTQYF
TRBV27	NA	TRBJ1-2	NA	TGTGCCAGCAGTTTATCACCAGGGGTTGGGGGCTACACCTTC	CASSLSPGVGGYTF
TRBV14	NA	TRBJ2-7	NA	TGTGCCAGCAGTCAAAGCGGCCGGAGGGGCGAGCAGTACTTC	CASSQSGRRGEQYF
TRBV5-4	NA	TRBJ1-2	NA	TGTGCCAGCAGCTTAGTAGGGGGGGATGGCTACACCTTC	CASSLVGGDGYTF
TRBV3-1	NA	TRBJ2-2	NA	TGTGCCAGCAGCCAAGACCGCGGGGGCTGGGAGCTGTTTTTT	CASSQDRGGWELFF
TRBV30	NA	TRBJ1-1	NA	TGTGCCTGGACGGGGATAGGGAACACTGAAGCTTTCTTT	CAWTGIGNTEAFF
TRBV5-1	NA	TRBJ2-5	NA	TGCGCCAGCAGCTTGGCCAACGGCAGGGAGGAGACCCAGTACTTC	CASSLANGREETQYF
TRBV18	NA	TRBJ1-2	NA	TGTGCCAGCTCACCATTACCTTTAGGGAAAAAAGGATTCTATGGCTACACCTTC	CASSPLPLGKKGFYGYTF
TRBV11-3	NA	TRBJ2-5	NA	TGTGCCAGCAGCTTACAGGGGCGGGGAGAGACCCAGTACTTC	CASSLQGRGETQYF
TRBV7-9	once	TRBJ2-7	TRBD2	TGTGCCAGCAGCCCCACTAGCGAGGCCTACGAGCAGTACTTC	CASSPTSEAYEQYF
TRBV4-1	NA	TRBJ2-6	NA	TGCGCCAGCAGCCACCCAACAGGATCTGGGGCCAACGTCCTGACTTTC	CASSHPTGSGANVLTF
TRBV20-1	NA	TRBJ2-7	TRBD1	TGCAGTGCCCGGACAGGGGGCTGGTACCCCTACGAGCAGTACTTC	CSARTGGWYPYEQYF
TRBV5-1	NA	TRBJ1-6	TRBD1	TGCGCCAGCAGCTTGTCAGCGACAGGGTATTCACCCCTCCACTTT	CASSLSATGYSPLHF
TRBV30	NA	TRBJ2-7	TRBD1	TGTGCCTGGGGGCAGGGGGAGATGAAGCAGTACTTC	CAWGQGEMKQYF
TRBV3-1	NA	TRBJ1-6	NA	TGTGCCAGCAGCCCCCGGGCCTCCTCCAGCTCCTATAATTCACCCCTCCACTTT	CASSPRASSSSYNSPLHF
TRBV7-9	NA	TRBJ2-3	NA	TGTGCCAGCAGCCCCCAGGGGACTCCCCTGTATGGAAACACAGATACGCAGTATTTT	CASSPQGTPLYGNTDTQYF
TRBV6-5	once	TRBJ1-1	NA	TGTGCCAGCAGTTACTCGGCCTCCAGGGTGAACACTGAAGCTTTCTTT	CASSYSASRVNTEAFF
TRBV19	NA	TRBJ2-1	NA	TGTGCCAGTAGTATAGTCCTAACGGGTCCCTACAATGAGCAGTTCTTC	CASSIVLTGPYNEQFF
TRBV7-2	NA	TRBJ2-2	TRBD2	TGTGCCAGCCGGCTAGCGGGCTCGAACACCGGGGAGCTGTTTTTT	CASRLAGSNTGELFF
TRBV14	NA	TRBJ1-5	NA	TGTGCCAGCAGCCAAGGAGTGGGCCTCAATCAGCCCCAGCATTTT	CASSQGVGLNQPQHF
TRBV6-6	NA	TRBJ1-5	NA	TGTGCCAGCCGTGGGGGGGTGGAGCAGCCCCAGCATTTT	CASRGGVEQPQHF
TRBV5-1	once	TRBJ2-7	NA	TGCGCCAGCAGCTTGGACGGGGACGTCGGGTCCTACGAGCAGTACTTC	CASSLDGDVGSYEQYF
TRBV3-1	once	TRBJ1-1	NA	TGTGCCAGCAGCCAAGGGCCTGGCGGCACTGAAGCTTTCTTT	CASSQGPGGTEAFF
TRBV12-3/TRBV12-4	NA	TRBJ2-5	TRBD2	TGTGCCAGCAGCCTTACTAGCGGGGCACTCCAAGAGACCCAGTACTTC	CASSLTSGALQETQYF
TRBV23-1	NA	TRBJ2-2	NA	TGCGCCAGCAACCCCGGGGAGCTGTTTTTT	CASNPGELFF